The text below deals with one T cell receptor beta chain. This entry belongs to a study of blood T cell repertoires in COVID-19. Across the study: Whether acute or convalescent, the COVID-19 samples came from the United States, Italy and Spain. T cells, B-cell-depleted T cells, or PBMCs supplied cDNA or gDNA.

CDR1 and CDR2 (germline): KGHDR, SFDVKD. This CDR3 is built from 14 residues. Trimming cost V 11 bases and J 2 bases; bases outside gene matches: 4. Original methodology: Scientists estimated how many nucleated cells there were by amplifying reference gene primers. Profiled with immunoSEQ multiplex PCR; TCRdb holds only in-frame clones, not every one. V, J and clone size were drawn from that table, and D and trimming were deduced from the DNA. There are approximately 290,000 clones in the sample; around 91% occur only once, and approximately 13% lies in the top ten. Sequenced input: peripheral blood. The gene calls are TRBV24-1 and TRBJ2-6; 8 nucleotides align to TRBD1. This TCR was sampled from a woman between 55 and 75 years old with acute or convalescent COVID-19. CDR3 bases: TGTGCCATCTCAGGGGGCACTGGGGCCAACGTCCTGACTTTC. Protein: CAISGGTGANVLTF.